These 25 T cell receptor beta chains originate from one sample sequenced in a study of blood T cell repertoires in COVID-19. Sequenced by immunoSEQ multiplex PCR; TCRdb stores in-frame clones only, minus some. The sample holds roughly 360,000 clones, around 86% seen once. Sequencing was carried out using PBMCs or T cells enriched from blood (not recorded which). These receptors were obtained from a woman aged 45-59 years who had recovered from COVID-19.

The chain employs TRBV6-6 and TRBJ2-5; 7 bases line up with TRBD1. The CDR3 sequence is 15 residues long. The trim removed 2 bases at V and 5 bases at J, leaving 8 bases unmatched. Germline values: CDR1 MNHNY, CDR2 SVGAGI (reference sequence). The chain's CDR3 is CASSYGTATGETQYF. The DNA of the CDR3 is TGTGCCAGCAGTTACGGGACAGCGACGGGGGAGACCCAGTACTTC.

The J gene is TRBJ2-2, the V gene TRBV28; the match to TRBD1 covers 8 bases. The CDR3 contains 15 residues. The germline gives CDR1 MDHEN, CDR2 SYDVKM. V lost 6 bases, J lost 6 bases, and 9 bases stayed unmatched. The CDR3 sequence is CASSPGQGGSGELFF. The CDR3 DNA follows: TGTGCCAGCAGCCCCGGACAGGGAGGTTCCGGGGAGCTGTTTTTT. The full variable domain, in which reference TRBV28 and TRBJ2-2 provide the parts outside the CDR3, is DVKVTQSSRYLVKRTGEKVFLECVQDMDHENMFWYRQDPGLGLRLIYFSYDVKMKEKGDIPEGYSVSREKKERFSLILESASTNQTSMYLCASSPGQGGSGELFFGEGSRLTVL.

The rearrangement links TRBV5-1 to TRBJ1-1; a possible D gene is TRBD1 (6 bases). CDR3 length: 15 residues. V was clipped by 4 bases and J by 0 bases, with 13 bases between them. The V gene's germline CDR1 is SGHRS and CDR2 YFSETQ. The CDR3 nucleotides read TGCGCCAGCAGCAGAAATGGACAGCTGAACACTGAAGCTTTCTTT. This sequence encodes CASSRNGQLNTEAFF.

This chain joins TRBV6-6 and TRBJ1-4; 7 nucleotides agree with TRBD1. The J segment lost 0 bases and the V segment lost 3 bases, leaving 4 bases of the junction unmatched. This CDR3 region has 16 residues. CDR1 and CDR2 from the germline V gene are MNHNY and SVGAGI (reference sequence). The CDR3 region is CASSYHRGATNEKLFF. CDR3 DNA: TGTGCCAGCAGTTATCACAGGGGCGCAACTAATGAAAAACTGTTTTTT.

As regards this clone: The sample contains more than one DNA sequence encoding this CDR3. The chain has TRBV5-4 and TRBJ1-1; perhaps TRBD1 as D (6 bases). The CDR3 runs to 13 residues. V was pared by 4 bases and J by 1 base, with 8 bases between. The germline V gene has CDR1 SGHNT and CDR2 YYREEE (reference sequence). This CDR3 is CASSLDRNTEAFF. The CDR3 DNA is TGTGCCAGCAGCCTGGACAGGAACACTGAAGCTTTCTTT.

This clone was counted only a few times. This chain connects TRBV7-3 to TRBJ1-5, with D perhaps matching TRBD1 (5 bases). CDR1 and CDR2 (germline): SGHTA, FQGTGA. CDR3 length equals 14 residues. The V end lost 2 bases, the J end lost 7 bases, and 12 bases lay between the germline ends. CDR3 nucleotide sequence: TGTGCCAGCAGCTTAGGGGGGAAAGGCCAGCCCCAGCATTTT. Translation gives CASSLGGKGQPQHF.

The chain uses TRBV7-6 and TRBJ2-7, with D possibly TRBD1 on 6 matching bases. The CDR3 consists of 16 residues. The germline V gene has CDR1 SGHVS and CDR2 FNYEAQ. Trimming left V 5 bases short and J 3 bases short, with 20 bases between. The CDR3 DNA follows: TGTGCCAGCAGCCCAGAGTCAGGGGCTGTTTACTACGAGCAGTACTTC. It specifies CASSPESGAVYYEQYF. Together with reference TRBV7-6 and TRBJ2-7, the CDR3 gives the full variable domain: GAGVSQSPRYKVTKRGQDVALRCDPISGHVSLYWYRQALGQGPEFLTYFNYEAQQDKSGLPNDRFSAERPEGSISTLTIQRTEQRDSAMYRCASSPESGAVYYEQYFGPGTRLTVT.

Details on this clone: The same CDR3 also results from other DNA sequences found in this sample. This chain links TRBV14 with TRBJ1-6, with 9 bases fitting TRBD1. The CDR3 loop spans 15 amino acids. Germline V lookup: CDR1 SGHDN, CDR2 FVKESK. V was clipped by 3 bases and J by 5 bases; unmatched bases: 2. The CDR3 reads CASSQDRGHNSPLHF. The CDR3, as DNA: TGTGCCAGCAGCCAGGACAGGGGCCATAATTCACCCCTCCACTTT.

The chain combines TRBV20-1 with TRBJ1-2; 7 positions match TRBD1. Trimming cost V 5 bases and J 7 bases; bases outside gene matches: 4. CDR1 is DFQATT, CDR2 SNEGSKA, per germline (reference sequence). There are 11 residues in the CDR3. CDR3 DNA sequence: TGCAGTGCTCCCAACAGGGGTGGCTACACCTTC. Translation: CSAPNRGGYTF.

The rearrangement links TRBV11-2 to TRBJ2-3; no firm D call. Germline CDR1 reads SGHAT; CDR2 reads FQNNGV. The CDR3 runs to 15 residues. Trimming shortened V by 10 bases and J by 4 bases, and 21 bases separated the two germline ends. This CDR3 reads CATTRDSWFADTQYF. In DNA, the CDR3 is TGTGCCACCACGAGAGACTCTTGGTTTGCAGATACGCAGTATTTT.

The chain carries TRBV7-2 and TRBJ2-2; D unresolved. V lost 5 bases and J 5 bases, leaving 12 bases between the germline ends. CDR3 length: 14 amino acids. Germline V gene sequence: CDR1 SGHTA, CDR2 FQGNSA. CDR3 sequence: CASSHYTVTGELFF. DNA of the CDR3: TGTGCCAGCAGCCATTACACAGTAACCGGGGAGCTGTTTTTT.

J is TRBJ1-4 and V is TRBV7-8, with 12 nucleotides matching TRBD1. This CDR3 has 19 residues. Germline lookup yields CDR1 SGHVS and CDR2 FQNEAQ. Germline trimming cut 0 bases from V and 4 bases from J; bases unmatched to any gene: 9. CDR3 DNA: TGTGCCAGCAGCTTAGCTTACGGGACAGGGGGCTTCGATAATGAAAAACTGTTTTTT. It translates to CASSLAYGTGGFDNEKLFF.

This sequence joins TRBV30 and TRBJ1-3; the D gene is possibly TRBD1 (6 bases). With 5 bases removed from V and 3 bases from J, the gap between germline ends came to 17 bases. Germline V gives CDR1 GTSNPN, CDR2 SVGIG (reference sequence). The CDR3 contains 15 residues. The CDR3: CAWARSSGVGNTIYF. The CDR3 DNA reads TGTGCCTGGGCTAGATCCTCAGGGGTTGGAAACACCATATATTTT.

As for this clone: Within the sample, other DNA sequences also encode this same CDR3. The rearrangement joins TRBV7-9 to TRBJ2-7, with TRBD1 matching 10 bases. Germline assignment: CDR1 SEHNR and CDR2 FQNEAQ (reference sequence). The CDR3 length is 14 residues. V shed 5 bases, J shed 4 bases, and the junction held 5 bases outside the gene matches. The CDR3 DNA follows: TGTGCCAGCAGCCCCGGACAGGGGGTATACGAGCAGTACTTC. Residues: CASSPGQGVYEQYF.

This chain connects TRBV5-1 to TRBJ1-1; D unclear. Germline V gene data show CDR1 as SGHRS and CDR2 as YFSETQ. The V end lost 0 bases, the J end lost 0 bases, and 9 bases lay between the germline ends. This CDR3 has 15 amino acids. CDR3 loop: CASSLEGSMNTEAFF. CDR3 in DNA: TGCGCCAGCAGCTTGGAAGGGAGCATGAACACTGAAGCTTTCTTT.

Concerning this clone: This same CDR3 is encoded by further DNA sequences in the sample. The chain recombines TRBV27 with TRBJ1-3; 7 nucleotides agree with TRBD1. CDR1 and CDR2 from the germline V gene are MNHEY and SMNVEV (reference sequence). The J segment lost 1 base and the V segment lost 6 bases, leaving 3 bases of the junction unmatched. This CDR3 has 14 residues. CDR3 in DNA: TGTGCCAGCAGCCGACAGGGTTCTGGAAACACCATATATTTT. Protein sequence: CASSRQGSGNTIYF.

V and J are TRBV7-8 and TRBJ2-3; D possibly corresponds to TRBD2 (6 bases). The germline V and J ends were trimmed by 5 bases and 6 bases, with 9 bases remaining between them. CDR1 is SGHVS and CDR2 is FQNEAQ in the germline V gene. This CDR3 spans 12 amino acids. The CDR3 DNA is TGTGCCAGCAGCCCCGGGGGTGATACGCAGTATTTT. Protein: CASSPGGDTQYF.

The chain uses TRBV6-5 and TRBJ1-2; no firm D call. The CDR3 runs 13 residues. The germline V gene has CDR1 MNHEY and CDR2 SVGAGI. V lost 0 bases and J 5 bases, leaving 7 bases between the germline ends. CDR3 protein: CASSYSESYGYTF. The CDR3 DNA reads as TGTGCCAGCAGTTACTCCGAGTCGTATGGCTACACCTTC.

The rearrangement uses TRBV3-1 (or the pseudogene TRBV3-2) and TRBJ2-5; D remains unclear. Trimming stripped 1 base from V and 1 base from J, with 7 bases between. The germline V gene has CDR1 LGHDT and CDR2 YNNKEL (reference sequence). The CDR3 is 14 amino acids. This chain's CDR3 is CASSQGTVQETQYF. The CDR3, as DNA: TGTGCCAGCAGCCAAGGTACGGTCCAAGAGACCCAGTACTTC.

CDR3 in amino acids: CASSPKPGETRFPYNEQFF. The CDR3 DNA is TGTGCCAGCAGCCCCAAACCTGGGGAAACTAGATTTCCCTACAATGAGCAGTTCTTC. The chain combines TRBV4-2 with TRBJ2-1, with D possibly TRBD2 on 5 matching bases. The CDR3 is made up of 19 amino acids. Germline V gene data show CDR1 as LGHNA and CDR2 as YNFKEQ. Trimming shortened V by 4 bases and J by 2 bases, and 24 bases separated the two germline ends.

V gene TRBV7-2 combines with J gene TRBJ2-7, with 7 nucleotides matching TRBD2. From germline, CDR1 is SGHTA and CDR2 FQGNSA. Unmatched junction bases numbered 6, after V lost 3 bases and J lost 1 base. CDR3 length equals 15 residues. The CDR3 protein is CASSFAAGVSYEQYF. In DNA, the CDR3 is TGTGCCAGCAGCTTTGCGGCGGGGGTGTCCTACGAGCAGTACTTC.

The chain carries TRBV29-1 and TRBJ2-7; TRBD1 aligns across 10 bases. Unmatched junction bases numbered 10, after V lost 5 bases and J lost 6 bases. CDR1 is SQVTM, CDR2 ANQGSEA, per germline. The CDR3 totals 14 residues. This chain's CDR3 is CSVSRGQGTSEQYF. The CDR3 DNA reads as TGCAGCGTTTCCCGGGGACAGGGGACGAGCGAGCAGTACTTC.

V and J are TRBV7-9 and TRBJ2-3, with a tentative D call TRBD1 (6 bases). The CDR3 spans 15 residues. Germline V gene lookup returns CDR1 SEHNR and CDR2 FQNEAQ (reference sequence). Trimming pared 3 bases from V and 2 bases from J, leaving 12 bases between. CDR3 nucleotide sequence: TGTGCCAGCAGCTTTTGGCAGGGGAACACAGATACGCAGTATTTT. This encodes CASSFWQGNTDTQYF.

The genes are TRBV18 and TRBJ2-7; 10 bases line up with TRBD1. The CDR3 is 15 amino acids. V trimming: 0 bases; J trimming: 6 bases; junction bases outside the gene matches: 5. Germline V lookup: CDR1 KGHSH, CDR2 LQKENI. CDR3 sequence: CASSPPGQGTLEQYF. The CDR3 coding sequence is TGTGCCAGCTCACCACCGGGACAGGGGACTCTCGAGCAGTACTTC. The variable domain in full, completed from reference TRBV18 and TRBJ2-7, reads NAGVMQNPRHLVRRRGQEARLRCSPMKGHSHVYWYRQLPEEGLKFMVYLQKENIIDESGMPKERFSAEFPKEGPSILRIQQVVRGDSAAYFCASSPPGQGTLEQYFGPGTRLTVT.

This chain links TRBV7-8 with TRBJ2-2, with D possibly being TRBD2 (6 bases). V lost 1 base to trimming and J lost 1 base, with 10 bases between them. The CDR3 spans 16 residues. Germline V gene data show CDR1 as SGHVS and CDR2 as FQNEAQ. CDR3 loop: CASSLGPAGNTGELFF. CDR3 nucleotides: TGTGCCAGCAGCTTAGGCCCAGCGGGGAACACCGGGGAGCTGTTTTTT.